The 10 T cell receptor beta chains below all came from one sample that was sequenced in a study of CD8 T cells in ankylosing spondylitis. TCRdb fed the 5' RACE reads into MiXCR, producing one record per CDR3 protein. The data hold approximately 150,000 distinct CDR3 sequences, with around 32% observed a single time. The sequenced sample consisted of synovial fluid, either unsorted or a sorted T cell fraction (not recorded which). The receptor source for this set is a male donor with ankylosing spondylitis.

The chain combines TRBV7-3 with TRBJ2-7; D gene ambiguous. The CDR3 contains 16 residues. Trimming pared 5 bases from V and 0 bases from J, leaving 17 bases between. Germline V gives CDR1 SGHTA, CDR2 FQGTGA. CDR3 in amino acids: CASSPYFSGGSYEQYF. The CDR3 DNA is TGTGCCAGCAGCCCGTATTTCTCGGGCGGCTCCTACGAGCAGTACTTC.

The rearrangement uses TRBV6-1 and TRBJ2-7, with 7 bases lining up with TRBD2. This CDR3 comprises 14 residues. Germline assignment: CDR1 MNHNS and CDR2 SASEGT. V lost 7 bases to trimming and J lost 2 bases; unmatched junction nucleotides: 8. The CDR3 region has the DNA TGTGCCAGCACCCCAGCGGGATCGACCTACGAGCAGTACTTC. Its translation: CASTPAGSTYEQYF.

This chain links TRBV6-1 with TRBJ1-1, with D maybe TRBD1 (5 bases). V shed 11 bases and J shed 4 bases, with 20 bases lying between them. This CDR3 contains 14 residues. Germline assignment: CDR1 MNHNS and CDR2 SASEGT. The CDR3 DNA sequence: TGTGCCGGCCGGGGGGGACTACACCGCACTGAAGCTTTCTTT. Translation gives CAGRGGLHRTEAFF.

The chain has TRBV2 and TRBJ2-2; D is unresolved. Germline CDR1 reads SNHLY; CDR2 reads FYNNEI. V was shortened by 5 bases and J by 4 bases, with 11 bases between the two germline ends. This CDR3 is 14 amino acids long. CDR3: CASSYSPATGELFF. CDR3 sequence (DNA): TGTGCCAGCAGTTACAGCCCGGCCACCGGGGAGCTGTTTTTT.

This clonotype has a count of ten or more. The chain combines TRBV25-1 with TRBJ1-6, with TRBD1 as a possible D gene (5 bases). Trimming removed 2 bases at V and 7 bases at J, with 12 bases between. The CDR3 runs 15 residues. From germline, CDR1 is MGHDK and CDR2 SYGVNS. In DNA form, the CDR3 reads TGTGCCAGCAGTGAACAGGGTGTCTGGAATTCACCCCTCCACTTT. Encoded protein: CASSEQGVWNSPLHF.

CDR3 DNA sequence: TGTGCCAGCAGCTTAAGTTCCCTACCAGATACGCAGTATTTT. Protein sequence: CASSLSSLPDTQYF. The genes are TRBV7-6 and TRBJ2-3; D remains unclear. This CDR3 is 14 amino acids long. Looked up from germline, CDR1 is SGHVS and CDR2 is FNYEAQ. Trimming shortened V by 2 bases and J by 4 bases, and 10 bases separated the two germline ends. Full variable domain (missing parts from reference TRBV7-6 and TRBJ2-3): GAGVSQSPRYKVTKRGQDVALRCDPISGHVSLYWYRQALGQGPEFLTYFNYEAQQDKSGLPNDRFSAERPEGSISTLTIQRTEQRDSAMYRCASSLSSLPDTQYFGPGTRLTVL.

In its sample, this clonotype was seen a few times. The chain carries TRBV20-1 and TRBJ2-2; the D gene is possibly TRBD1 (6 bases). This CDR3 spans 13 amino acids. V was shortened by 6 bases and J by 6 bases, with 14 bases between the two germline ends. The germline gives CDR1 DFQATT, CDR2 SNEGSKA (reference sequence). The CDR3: CSAPGQDSGELFF. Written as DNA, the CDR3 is TGCAGTGCACCGGGACAAGACTCCGGGGAGCTGTTTTTT.

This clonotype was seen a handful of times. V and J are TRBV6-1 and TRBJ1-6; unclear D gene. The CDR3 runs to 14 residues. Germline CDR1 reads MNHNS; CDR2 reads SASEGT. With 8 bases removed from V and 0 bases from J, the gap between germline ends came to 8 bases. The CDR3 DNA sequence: TGTGCCAGCGCCCGAAGCTCCTATAATTCACCCCTCCACTTT. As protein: CASARSSYNSPLHF.

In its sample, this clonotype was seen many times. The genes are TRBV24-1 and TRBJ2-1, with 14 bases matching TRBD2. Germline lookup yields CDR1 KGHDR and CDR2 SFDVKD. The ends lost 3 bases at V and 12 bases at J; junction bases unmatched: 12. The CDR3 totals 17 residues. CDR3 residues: CATSDLSGTSGGAGQFF. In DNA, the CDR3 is TGTGCCACCAGTGATCTTTCCGGGACTAGCGGGGGCGCGGGGCAGTTCTTC.

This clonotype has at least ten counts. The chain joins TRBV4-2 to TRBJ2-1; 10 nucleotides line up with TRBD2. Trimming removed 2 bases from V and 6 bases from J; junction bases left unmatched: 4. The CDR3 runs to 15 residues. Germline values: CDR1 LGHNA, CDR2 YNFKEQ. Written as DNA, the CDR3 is TGTGCCAGCAGCCAACTAGCGGGAGCCCCCAATGAGCAGTTCTTC. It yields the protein CASSQLAGAPNEQFF.